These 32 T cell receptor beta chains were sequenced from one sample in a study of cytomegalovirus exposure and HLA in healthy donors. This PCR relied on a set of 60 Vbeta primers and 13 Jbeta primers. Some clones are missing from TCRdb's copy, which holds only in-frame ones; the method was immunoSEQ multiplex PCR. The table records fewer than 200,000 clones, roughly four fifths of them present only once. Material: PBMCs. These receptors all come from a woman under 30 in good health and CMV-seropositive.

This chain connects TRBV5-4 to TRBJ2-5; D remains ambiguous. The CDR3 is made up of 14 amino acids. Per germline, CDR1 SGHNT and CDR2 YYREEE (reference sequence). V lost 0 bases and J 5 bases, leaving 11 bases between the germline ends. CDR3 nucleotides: TGTGCCAGCAGCTTGGATCGAGGCAGTGAGACCCAGTACTTC. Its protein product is CASSLDRGSETQYF.

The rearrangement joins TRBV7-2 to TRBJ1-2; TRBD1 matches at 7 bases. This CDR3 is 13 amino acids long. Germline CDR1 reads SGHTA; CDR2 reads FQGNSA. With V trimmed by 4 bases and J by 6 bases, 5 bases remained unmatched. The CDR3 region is CASSSTGDNGYTF. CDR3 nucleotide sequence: TGTGCCAGCAGCTCCACAGGGGACAATGGCTACACCTTC.

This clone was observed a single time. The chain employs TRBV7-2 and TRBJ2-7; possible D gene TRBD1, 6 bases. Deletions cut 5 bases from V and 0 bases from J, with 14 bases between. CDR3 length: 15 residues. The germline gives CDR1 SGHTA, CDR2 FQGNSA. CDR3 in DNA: TGTGCCAGCAGCCCCCAGACAGGACCCTCCTACGAGCAGTACTTC. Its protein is CASSPQTGPSYEQYF.

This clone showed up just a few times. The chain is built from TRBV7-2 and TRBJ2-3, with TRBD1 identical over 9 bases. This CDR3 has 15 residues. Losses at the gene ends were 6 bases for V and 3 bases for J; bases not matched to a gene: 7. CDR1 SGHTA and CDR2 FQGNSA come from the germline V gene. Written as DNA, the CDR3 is TGTGCCAGCAGGGCGGGACAGGGTAGGACAGATACGCAGTATTTT. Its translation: CASRAGQGRTDTQYF.

The CDR3 protein is CASRPYGVNTEAFF. The CDR3 DNA sequence: TGTGCCAGCAGGCCTTACGGGGTGAACACTGAAGCTTTCTTT. This sequence joins TRBV28 and TRBJ1-1; D remains ambiguous. V gave up 6 bases and J gave up 0 bases, with 11 bases separating them. CDR3 length equals 14 residues. Germline V gene lookup returns CDR1 MDHEN and CDR2 SYDVKM.

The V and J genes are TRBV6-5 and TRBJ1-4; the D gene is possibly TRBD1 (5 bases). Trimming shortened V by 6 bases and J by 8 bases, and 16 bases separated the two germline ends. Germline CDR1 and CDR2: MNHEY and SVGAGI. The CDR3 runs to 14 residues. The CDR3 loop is CASSQQVLDEKLFF. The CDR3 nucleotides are TGTGCCAGCAGCCAACAGGTTCTAGACGAAAAACTGTTTTTT.

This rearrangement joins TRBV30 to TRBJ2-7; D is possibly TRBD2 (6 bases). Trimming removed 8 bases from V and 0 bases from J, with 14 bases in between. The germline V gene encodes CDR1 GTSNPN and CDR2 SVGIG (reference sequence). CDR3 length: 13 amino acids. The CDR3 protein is CAGLGGDSYEQYF. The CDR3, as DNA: TGTGCCGGGCTCGGAGGGGACTCCTACGAGCAGTACTTC.

The CDR3 DNA is TGTGCCAGCAGCAAACGACTCTACAGGGGTAACTATGGCTACACCTTC. This sequence encodes CASSKRLYRGNYGYTF. The chain joins TRBV21-1 to TRBJ1-2; the listed D gene, TRBD1, was not tested against the DNA. TRBV21-1 is deemed a pseudogene. The CDR3 contains 16 residues.

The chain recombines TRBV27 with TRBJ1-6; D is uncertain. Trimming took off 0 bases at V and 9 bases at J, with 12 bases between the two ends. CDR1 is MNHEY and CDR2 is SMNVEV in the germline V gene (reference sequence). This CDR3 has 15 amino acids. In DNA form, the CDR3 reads TGTGCCAGCAGTTTATCGCAGACCCCAGGTTCACCCCTCCACTTT. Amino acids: CASSLSQTPGSPLHF.

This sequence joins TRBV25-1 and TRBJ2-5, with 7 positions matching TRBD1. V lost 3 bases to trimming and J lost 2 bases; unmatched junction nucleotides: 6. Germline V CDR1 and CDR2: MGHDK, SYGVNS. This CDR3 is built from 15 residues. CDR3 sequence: CASSDHGQAQETQYF. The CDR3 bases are TGTGCCAGCAGTGACCACGGACAGGCTCAAGAGACCCAGTACTTC.

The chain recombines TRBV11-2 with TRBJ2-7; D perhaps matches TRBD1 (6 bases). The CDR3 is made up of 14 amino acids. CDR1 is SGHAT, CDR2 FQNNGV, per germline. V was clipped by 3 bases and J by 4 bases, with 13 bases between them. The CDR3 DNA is TGTGCCAGCAGCTTCGCGGACAGCGGATACGAGCAGTACTTC. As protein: CASSFADSGYEQYF. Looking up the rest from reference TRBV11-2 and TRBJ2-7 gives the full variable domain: EAGVAQSPRYKIIEKRQSVAFWCNPISGHATLYWYQQILGQGPKLLIQFQNNGVVDDSQLPKDRFSAERLKGVDSTLKIQPAKLEDSAVYLCASSFADSGYEQYFGPGTRLTVT.

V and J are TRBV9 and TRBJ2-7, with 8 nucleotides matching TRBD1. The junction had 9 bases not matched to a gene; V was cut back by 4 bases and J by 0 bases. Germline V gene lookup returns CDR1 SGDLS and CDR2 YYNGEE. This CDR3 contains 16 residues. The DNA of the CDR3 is TGTGCCAGCAGCCCCACGGACAGGGTAAGCTCCTACGAGCAGTACTTC. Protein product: CASSPTDRVSSYEQYF.

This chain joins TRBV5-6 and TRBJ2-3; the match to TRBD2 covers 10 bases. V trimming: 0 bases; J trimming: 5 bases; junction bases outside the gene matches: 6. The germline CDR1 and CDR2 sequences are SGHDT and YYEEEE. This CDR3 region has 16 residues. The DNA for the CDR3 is TGTGCCAGCAGCTTGGCCGTACTAGCGGGGAAAGATACGCAGTATTTT. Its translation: CASSLAVLAGKDTQYF.

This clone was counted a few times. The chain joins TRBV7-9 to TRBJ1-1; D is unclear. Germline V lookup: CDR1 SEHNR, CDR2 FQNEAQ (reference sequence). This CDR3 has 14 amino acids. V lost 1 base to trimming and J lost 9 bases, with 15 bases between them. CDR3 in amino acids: CASSLDPATKKAFF. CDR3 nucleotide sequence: TGTGCCAGCAGCTTAGACCCGGCCACTAAGAAAGCTTTCTTT.

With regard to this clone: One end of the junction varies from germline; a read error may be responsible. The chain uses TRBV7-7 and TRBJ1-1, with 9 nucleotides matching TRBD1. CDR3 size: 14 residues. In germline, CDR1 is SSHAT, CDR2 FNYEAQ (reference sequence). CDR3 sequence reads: CASSPQGADTEAFF. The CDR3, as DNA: TGTGCTAGCAGCCCACAGGGGGCTGACACTGAAGCTTTCTTT.

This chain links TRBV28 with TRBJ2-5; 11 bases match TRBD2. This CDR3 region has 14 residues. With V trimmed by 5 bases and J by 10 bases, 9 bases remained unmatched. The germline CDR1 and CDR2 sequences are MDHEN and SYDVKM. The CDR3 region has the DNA TGTGCCAGCAGTACACTAGCGGGGGTAGGGGACCAGTACTTC. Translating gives CASSTLAGVGDQYF.

CDR3 amino acids: CASSVDTVPNEKLFF. The CDR3 bases are TGCGCCAGCAGCGTCGACACGGTTCCTAATGAAAAACTGTTTTTT. This sequence joins TRBV5-1 and TRBJ1-4; D call uncertain. The CDR3 totals 15 residues. V lost 4 bases and J 3 bases, leaving 13 bases between the germline ends. Germline lookup yields CDR1 SGHRS and CDR2 YFSETQ.

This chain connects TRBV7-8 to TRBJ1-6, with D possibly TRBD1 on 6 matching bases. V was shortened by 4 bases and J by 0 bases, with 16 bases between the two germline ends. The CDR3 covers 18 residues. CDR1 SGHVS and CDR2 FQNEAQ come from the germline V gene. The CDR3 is CASSSGTLLSSYNSPLHF. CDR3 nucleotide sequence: TGTGCCAGCAGCTCCGGGACACTCTTGAGCTCCTATAATTCACCCCTCCACTTT.

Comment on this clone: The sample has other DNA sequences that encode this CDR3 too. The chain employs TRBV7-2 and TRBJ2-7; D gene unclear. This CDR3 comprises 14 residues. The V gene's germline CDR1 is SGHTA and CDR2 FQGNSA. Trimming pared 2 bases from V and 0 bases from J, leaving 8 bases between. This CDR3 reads CASSLMWSSYEQYF. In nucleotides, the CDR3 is TGTGCCAGCAGCTTAATGTGGAGCTCCTACGAGCAGTACTTC.

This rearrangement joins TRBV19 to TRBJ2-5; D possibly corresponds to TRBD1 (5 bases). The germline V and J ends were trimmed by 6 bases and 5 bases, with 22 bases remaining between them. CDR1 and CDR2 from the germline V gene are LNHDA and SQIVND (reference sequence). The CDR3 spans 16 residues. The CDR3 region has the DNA TGTGCCAGTAGCATCTATATCGATCAGGGTGGCGAGACCCAGTACTTC. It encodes CASSIYIDQGGETQYF.

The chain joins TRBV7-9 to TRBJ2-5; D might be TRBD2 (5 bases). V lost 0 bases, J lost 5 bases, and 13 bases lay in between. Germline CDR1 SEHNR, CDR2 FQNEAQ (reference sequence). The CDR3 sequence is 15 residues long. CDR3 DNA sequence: TGTGCCAGCAGCTTAGCGCTAACTAGTGGGGAGACCCAGTACTTC. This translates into CASSLALTSGETQYF.

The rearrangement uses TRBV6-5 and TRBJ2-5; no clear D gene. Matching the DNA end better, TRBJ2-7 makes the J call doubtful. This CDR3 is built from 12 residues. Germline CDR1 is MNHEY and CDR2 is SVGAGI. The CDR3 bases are TGTGCCAGCTGGGCCCGGCCGCACGAGCAGTACTTC. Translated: CASWARPHEQYF.

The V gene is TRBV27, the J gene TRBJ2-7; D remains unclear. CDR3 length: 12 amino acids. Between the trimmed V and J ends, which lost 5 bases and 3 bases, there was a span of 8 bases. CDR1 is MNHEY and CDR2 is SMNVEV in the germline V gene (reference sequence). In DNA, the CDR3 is TGTGCCAGCAGTACGAGTGGCTACGAGCAGTACTTC. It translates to CASSTSGYEQYF.

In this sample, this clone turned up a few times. For the CDR3, the DNA is TGTGCCAGCAGCCGGCCCGGGACAGGGAATGAAAAACTGTTTTTT. Encoded protein: CASSRPGTGNEKLFF. The V call is TRBV16, the J call TRBJ1-4, with 9 positions matching TRBD1. Unmatched junction bases numbered 5, after V lost 4 bases and J lost 5 bases. Germline CDR1 reads KGHSY; CDR2 reads FQNENV. The length of the CDR3 is 15 residues.

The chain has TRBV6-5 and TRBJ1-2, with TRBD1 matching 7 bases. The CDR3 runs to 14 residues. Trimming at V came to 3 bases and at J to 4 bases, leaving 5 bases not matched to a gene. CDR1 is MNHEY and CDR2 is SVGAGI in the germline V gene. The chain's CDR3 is CASSYENRGYGYTF. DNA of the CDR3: TGTGCCAGCAGTTATGAGAACAGGGGCTATGGCTACACCTTC.

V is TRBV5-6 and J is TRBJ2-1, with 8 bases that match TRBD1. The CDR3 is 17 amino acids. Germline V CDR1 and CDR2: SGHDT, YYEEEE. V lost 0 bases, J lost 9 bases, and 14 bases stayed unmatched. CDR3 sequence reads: CASSLEVSGGALREQFF. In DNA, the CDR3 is TGTGCCAGCAGCTTGGAGGTTTCAGGGGGCGCATTGCGTGAGCAGTTCTTC.

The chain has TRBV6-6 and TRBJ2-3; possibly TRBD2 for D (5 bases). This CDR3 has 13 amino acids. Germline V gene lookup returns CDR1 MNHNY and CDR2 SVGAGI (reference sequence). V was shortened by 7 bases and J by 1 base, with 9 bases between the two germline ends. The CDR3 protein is CASKDGGTDTQYF. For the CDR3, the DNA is TGTGCCAGCAAAGACGGGGGCACAGATACGCAGTATTTT.

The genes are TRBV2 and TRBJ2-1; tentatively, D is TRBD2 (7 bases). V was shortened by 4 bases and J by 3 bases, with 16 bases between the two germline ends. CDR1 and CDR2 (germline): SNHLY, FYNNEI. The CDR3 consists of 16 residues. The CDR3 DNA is TGTGCCAGCAGTGTCCCGGGGGGCAGCTTCTACAATGAGCAGTTCTTC. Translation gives CASSVPGGSFYNEQFF.

This CDR3 reads CAISESWGVGTEAFF. Written as DNA, the CDR3 is TGTGCCATCAGTGAGTCCTGGGGGGTGGGGACTGAAGCTTTCTTT. The rearrangement links TRBV10-3 to TRBJ1-1; D may be TRBD1 (5 bases). Trimming removed 0 bases at V and 5 bases at J, with 13 bases between. The germline gives CDR1 ENHRY, CDR2 SYGVKD. This CDR3 spans 15 amino acids.

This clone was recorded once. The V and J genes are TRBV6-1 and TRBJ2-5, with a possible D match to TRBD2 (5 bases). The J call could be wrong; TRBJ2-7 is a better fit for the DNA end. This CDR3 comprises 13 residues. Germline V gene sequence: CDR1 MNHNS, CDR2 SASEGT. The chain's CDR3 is CASSVEGYYEQYF. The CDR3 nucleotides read TGTGCCAGCAGTGTCGAGGGTTACTACGAGCAGTACTTC.

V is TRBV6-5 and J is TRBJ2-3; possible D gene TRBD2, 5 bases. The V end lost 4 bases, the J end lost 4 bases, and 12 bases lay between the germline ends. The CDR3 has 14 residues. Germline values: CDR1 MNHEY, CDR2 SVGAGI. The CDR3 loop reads CASSWSPRADTQYF. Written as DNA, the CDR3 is TGTGCCAGCAGTTGGAGCCCGAGGGCAGATACGCAGTATTTT.

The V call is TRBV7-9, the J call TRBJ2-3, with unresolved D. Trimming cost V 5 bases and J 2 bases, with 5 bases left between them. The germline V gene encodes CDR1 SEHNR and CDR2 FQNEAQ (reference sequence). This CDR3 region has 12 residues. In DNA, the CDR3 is TGTGCCAGCAGCCCCCACACAGATACGCAGTATTTT. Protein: CASSPHTDTQYF.